This T cell receptor beta chain originates from a study of human T cells and chemical hapten exposure. The time point here: patch test 3, about 24 weeks after DPC sensitization. Treatment given: therapeutic diphenylcyclopropenone sensitization with weekly scalp DPC. This CDR3 spans 10 amino acids. Germline-derived CDR1 and CDR2 are DFQATT and SNEGSKA (reference sequence). V dropped 5 bases and J dropped 4 bases, with 3 bases sitting between them. MiXCR was run by TCRdb on the RACE reads, yielding one entry per CDR3 protein. The data show approximately 160,000 distinct CDR3 sequences, 25% to 35% seen once.

This TCR derives from a young woman with alopecia areata. Some clones in this sample may be carry-over from other donors' samples. The chain joins TRBV20-1 to TRBJ2-4; D ambiguous. The sequences come from whole blood, collected in connection with sensitization to the hapten diphenylcyclopropenone (DPC). The CDR3 here is CSAAKNIQYF. In DNA, the CDR3 is TGCAGTGCTGCTAAAAACATTCAGTACTTC.